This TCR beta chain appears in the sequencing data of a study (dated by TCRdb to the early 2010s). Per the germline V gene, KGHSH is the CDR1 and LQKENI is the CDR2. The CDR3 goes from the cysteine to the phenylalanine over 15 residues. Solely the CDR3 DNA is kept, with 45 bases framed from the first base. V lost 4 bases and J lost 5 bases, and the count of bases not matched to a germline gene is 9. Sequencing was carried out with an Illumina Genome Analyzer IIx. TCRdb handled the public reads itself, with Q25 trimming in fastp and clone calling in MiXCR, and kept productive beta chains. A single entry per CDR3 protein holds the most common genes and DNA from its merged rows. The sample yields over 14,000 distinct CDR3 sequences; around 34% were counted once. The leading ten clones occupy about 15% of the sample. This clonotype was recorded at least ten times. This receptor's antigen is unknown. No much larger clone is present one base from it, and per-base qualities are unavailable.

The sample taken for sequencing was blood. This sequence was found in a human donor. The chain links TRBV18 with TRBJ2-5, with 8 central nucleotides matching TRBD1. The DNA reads TGTGCCAGCTCACTTCGACAGGGGATATCGGAGACCCAGTACTTC. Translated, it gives CASSLRQGISETQYF.